A selection of T cell receptor beta chains follows, all from one sample in a study of blood T cell repertoires in COVID-19. Libraries were prepared by immunoSEQ multiplex PCR; TCRdb keeps only in-frame clonotypes and omits some of them. The sample yields about 270,000 clones, around 90% seen once. Specimen: PBMCs or T cells enriched from blood (not recorded which). The receptors were gathered from a woman in her forties or fifties who had recovered from COVID-19. The CDR3 runs from the conserved cysteine through the conserved F or W. A D gene is named only where the DNA matches it firmly. Not all rows give a size; the values are once, few, many and, for expanded clones, a class.

>-|-|TRBV12-1|TRBJ1-3
TGTGCCAGCAGCTTTTGGGCCGCTGAACAGGGGTTGGCAGGAAACACCATATATTTT
CASSFWAAEQGLAGNTIYF
>-|-|TRBV21-1|TRBJ1-6
TGTGCCAGCAGCAAAGCGGGGGGGCCGGACTCACCCCTCCACTTT
CASSKAGGPDSPLHF
>TRBD1|once|TRBV5-1|TRBJ1-3
TGCGCCAGCAGCTTGGCGGGACAGAGAAACACCATATATTTT
CASSLAGQRNTIYF
>-|-|TRBV5-8|TRBJ2-7
TGTGCCAGCAGCTCCGCCCCATCTAGCGTTTACTACGAGCAGTACTTC
CASSSAPSSVYYEQYF
>-|few|TRBV3-1/TRBV3-2|TRBJ1-3
TGTGCCAGCAGCCAAGCAACAGGTCCTGGAAACACCATATATTTT
CASSQATGPGNTIYF
>-|-|TRBV28|TRBJ1-5
TGTGCCAGCAGTCCCCCCGACAGGCGCAATCAGCCCCAGCATTTT
CASSPPDRRNQPQHF
>-|-|TRBV21-1|TRBJ1-3
TGTGCCAGCAGCAAGCACAGGCCCGAGGATAACTCTGGAAACACCATATATTTT
CASSKHRPEDNSGNTIYF
>-|-|TRBV19|TRBJ1-5
TGTGCCAGTAGTATACCCGCGGCGGTCCAGCCCCAGCATTTT
CASSIPAAVQPQHF
>TRBD1|-|TRBV28|TRBJ1-1
TGTGCCAGCAGTCCATATGCGACAGGGGGCGGCGAGGCTCGTGAGTCGGCTTTCTTT
CASSPYATGGGEARESAFF
>-|-|TRBV5-1|TRBJ1-2
TGCGCCAGCAGCTTGGCGCGGGGAGGAATCTATGGCTACACCTTC
CASSLARGGIYGYTF
>TRBD1|-|TRBV28|TRBJ2-5
TGTACCGCGGGGACAGGGGCACAAGAGACCCAGTACTTC
CTAGTGAQETQYF
>-|-|TRBV10-3|TRBJ2-6
TGTGCCATCAGTGAGTCAGGGGGTGGTGGGGCCAACGTCCTGACTTTC
CAISESGGGGANVLTF